The 10 T cell receptor beta chains presented below share a single source sample, sequenced in a study of blood T cell repertoires in COVID-19. Sequencing used immunoSEQ multiplex PCR; TCRdb keeps in-frame clones, though not all of them. The table records approximately 150,000 clones, around 90% of them present only once. The sequenced sample consisted of peripheral blood. These receptor sequences come from a man in his fifties or sixties with active or convalescent COVID-19.

The V and J genes are TRBV29-1 and TRBJ2-7; 7 bases line up with TRBD1. This CDR3 region has 14 residues. Germline trimming cut 5 bases from V and 0 bases from J; bases unmatched to any gene: 7. Per germline, CDR1 SQVTM and CDR2 ANQGSEA. The CDR3 nucleotides read TGCAGCGTTATAGGGACAGCGGCCTCCTACGAGCAGTACTTC. Protein product: CSVIGTAASYEQYF.

This clone has only one observation. The rearrangement links TRBV11-2 to TRBJ2-3; the match to TRBD1 covers 8 bases. Trimming removed 6 bases from V and 5 bases from J; junction bases left unmatched: 16. There are 17 residues in the CDR3. Germline CDR1 is SGHAT and CDR2 is FQNNGV. The CDR3 sequence is CASSSGTGGLRVDTQYF. Written as DNA, the CDR3 is TGTGCCAGCAGTTCAGGAACAGGGGGTCTGCGGGTAGATACGCAGTATTTT.

The chain recombines TRBV7-8 with TRBJ2-1; TRBD2 agrees at 13 bases. Germline loops: CDR1 SGHVS, CDR2 FQNEAQ. This CDR3 comprises 20 residues. V gave up 3 bases and J gave up 0 bases; unmatched junction bases: 11. The CDR3 reads CASSFSETSGGFSSYNEQFF. CDR3 sequence (DNA): TGTGCCAGCAGCTTCTCTGAGACTAGCGGGGGGTTCAGCTCCTACAATGAGCAGTTCTTC.

The chain recombines TRBV5-1 with TRBJ1-6; weak D call: TRBD1 (6 bases). CDR1 and CDR2 (germline): SGHRS, YFSETQ. CDR3 size: 15 residues. V dropped 4 bases and J dropped 5 bases, with 13 bases sitting between them. DNA of the CDR3: TGCGCCAGCAGCGGAGACCAGGGGAATAATTCACCCCTCCACTTT. Amino acids: CASSGDQGNNSPLHF.

The chain couples TRBV6-1 to TRBJ1-3; unclear D gene. Germline V CDR1 and CDR2: MNHNS, SASEGT. V dropped 1 base and J dropped 1 base, with 5 bases sitting between them. The CDR3 covers 14 residues. CDR3 region: CASSEGGSGNTIYF. The DNA for the CDR3 is TGTGCCAGCAGTGAAGGCGGATCTGGAAACACCATATATTTT.

This clone was observed a single time. This chain uses TRBV5-4 with TRBJ1-6; 8 nucleotides match TRBD1. Germline trimming cut 4 bases from V and 4 bases from J; bases unmatched to any gene: 4. The germline V gene has CDR1 SGHNT and CDR2 YYREEE (reference sequence). This CDR3 is built from 15 residues. The DNA of the CDR3 is TGTGCCAGCAGCGTGACAGGGGCGTATAATTCACCCCTCCACTTT. It translates to CASSVTGAYNSPLHF.

V and J are TRBV19 and TRBJ1-2; no firm D call. The germline V gene has CDR1 LNHDA and CDR2 SQIVND (reference sequence). The CDR3 runs 15 residues. V gave up 4 bases and J gave up 8 bases, with 20 bases separating them. CDR3 in DNA: TGTGCCAGTAGTAAACCCCCGGGGAGGGTTTACGGCTACACCTTC. This translates into CASSKPPGRVYGYTF.

The chain uses TRBV11-3 and TRBJ2-1, with 10 bases matching TRBD2. V shed 5 bases and J 0 bases; nucleotides not matched to a gene: 4. This CDR3 is 16 amino acids long. Germline CDR1 reads SGHNT; CDR2 reads YENEEA. The CDR3 region is CASSPSSGSSYNEQFF. In DNA form, the CDR3 reads TGTGCCAGCAGCCCATCTAGCGGGAGCTCCTACAATGAGCAGTTCTTC.

J is TRBJ2-7 and V is TRBV6-6; 9 bases align to TRBD2. The CDR3 has 14 amino acids. V trimming: 5 bases; J trimming: 2 bases; junction bases outside the gene matches: 4. Germline CDR1 MNHNY, CDR2 SVGAGI (reference sequence). The CDR3: CASSVSGRAYEQYF. The CDR3 DNA follows: TGTGCCAGCAGTGTTAGCGGGAGAGCCTACGAGCAGTACTTC.

The chain couples TRBV18 to TRBJ1-6, with 7 nucleotides matching TRBD1. The CDR3 covers 15 residues. Losses at the gene ends were 4 bases for V and 5 bases for J; bases not matched to a gene: 5. Looked up from germline, CDR1 is KGHSH and CDR2 is LQKENI. The CDR3 here is CASSQAGTDNSPLHF. CDR3 DNA: TGTGCCAGCTCACAAGCCGGGACAGATAATTCACCCCTCCACTTT. Variable domain in full (rest from reference TRBV18 and TRBJ1-6): NAGVMQNPRHLVRRRGQEARLRCSPMKGHSHVYWYRQLPEEGLKFMVYLQKENIIDESGMPKERFSAEFPKEGPSILRIQQVVRGDSAAYFCASSQAGTDNSPLHFGNGTRLTVT.